This T cell receptor (beta chain) emerged from a study of glioma-infiltrating T cells after dendritic cell vaccination. Across the whole study: Three intradermal dendritic cell vaccine injections were given every two weeks. Overall study findings and caveats: Few patients contributed both blood and tumor specimens. Patients with more pretreatment TILs had longer time to progression and survival.

About this clone: The target antigen is unknown.

The method was immunoSEQ multiplex PCR; TCRdb's version includes in-frame clones alone and lacks a portion of them. The sample carries 80,000 to 100,000 clones, over 80% recorded once. The time point: after dendritic cell vaccination, including at tumor progression/relapse. No glioblastoma patient carried an isocitrate dehydrogenase mutation. The CDR3 totals 17 residues. V lost 5 bases, J lost 0 bases, and 7 bases stayed unmatched. From germline, CDR1 is SGHNT and CDR2 YENEEA. The rearrangement uses TRBV11-3 and TRBJ2-2; 9 bases fit TRBD2. Material: blood, obtained after dendritic cell vaccination. The origin of this receptor is a human donor with glioblastoma. This chain's CDR3 is CASSRFSGGPNTGELFF. The CDR3 nucleotides read TGTGCCAGCAGCCGGTTTAGCGGGGGCCCGAACACCGGGGAGCTGTTTTTT.